This T cell receptor beta chain stems from a study of T cell repertoires in cytomegalovirus infection. Turning to the study itself: CMV infection and matching HLA type were both indicated by public TCR beta signatures.

V lost 6 bases and J lost 1, with 9 bases in between. The CDR3 length is 13 residues. Germline-derived CDR1 and CDR2 are MNHEY and SMNVEV (reference sequence). TCRdb called the reads again in MiXCR, with one record for every CDR3 protein. In the table there are around 330,000 distinct CDR3 sequences, around a sixth of which are singletons. This clonotype was found a few times. What it binds is unknown. General study points: Summed public TCR beta family frequency identified CMV carriers bearing the relevant HLA. CMV-specific TCR beta clonotypes restricted by HLA-C were the ones dominating the ex vivo response.

This clonotype originated in a human donor in good health (CMV status not recorded). Some clones in this sample may be carry-over from other donors' samples. The sequenced sample consisted of PBMCs. The V call is TRBV27, the J call TRBJ1-1, with D possibly matching TRBD1 (5 bases). The CDR3 reads CASRVQGNTEAFF. CDR3 sequence (DNA): TGTGCCAGCAGAGTGCAGGGGAACACTGAAGCTTTCTTT.